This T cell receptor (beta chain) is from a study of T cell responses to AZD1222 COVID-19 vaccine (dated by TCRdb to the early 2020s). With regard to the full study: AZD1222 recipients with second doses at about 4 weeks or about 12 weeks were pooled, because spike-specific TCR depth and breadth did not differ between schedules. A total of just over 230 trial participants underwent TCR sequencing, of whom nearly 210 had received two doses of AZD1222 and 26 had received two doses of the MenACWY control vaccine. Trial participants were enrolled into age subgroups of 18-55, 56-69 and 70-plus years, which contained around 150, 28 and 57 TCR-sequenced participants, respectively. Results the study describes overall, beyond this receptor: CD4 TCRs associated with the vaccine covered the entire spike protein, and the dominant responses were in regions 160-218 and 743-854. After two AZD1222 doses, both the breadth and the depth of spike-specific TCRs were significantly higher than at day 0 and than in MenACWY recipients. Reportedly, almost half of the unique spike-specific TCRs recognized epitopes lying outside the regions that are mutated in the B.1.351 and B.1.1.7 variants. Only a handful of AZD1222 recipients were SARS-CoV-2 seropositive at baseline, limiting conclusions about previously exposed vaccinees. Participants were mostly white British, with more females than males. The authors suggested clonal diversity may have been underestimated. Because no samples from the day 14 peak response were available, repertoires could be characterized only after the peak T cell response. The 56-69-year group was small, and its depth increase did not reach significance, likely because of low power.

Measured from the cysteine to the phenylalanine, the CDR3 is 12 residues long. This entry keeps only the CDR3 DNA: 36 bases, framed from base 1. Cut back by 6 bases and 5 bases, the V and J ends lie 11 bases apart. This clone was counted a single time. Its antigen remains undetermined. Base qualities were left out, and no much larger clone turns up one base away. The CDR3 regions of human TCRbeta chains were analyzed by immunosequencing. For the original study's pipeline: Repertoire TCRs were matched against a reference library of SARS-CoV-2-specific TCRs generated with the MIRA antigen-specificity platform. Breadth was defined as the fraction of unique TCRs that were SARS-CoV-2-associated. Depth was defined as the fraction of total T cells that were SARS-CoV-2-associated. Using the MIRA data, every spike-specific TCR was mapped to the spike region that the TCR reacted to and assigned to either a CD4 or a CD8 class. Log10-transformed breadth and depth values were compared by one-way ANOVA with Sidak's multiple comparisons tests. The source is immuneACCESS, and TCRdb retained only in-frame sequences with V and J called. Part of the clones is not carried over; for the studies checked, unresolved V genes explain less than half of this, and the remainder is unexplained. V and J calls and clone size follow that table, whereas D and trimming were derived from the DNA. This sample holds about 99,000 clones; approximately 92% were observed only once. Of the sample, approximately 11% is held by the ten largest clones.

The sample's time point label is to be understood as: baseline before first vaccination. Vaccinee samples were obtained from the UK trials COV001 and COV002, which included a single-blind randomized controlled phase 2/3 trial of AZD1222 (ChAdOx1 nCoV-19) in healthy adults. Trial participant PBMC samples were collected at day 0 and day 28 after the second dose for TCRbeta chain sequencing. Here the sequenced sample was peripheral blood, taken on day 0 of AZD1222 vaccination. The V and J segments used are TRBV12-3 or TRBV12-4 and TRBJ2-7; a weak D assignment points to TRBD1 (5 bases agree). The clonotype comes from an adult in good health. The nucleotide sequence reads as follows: TGTGCCAGCAGCCTGGTGGGGCACGAGCAGTACTTC. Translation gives CASSLVGHEQYF.